This T cell receptor beta chain was obtained from a study of T-cell reconstitution after alpha-beta-depleted transplantation in children. Study conclusions and caveats: Diversity and T-cell counts at one year after transplant derived mostly from new T cells. Several hundred rapidly expanded clones from non-depleted graft cells reportedly supplied alpha-beta T cells about two months post-transplant. The study traced high day-60 TCRbeta diversity in some patients to surviving recipient T cells and thymic progenitors.

This clonotype was found many times. The antigen remains unidentified. TCRbeta library preparation incorporated unique molecular identifiers. TCRdb recomputed calls from the PCR reads with MiXCR, one row per CDR3 protein. The sample includes over 150,000 distinct CDR3 sequences, around 10% of them seen just once. The CDR3 spans 15 residues. Trimming removed 1 base at V and 1 base at J, with 10 bases between. The germline CDR1 and CDR2 sequences are MDHEN and SYDVKM. The rearrangement uses TRBV28 and TRBJ2-5, with D possibly matching TRBD1 (5 bases). The source was PBMCs, collected before TCRalphabeta/CD19-depleted stem cell transplant. The TCR was taken from a boy aged 2-9 years with acute myeloid leukemia, due to receive a stem cell transplant. The CDR3, as DNA: TGTGCCAGCAGTTTATTTGGTGGGGCCCAAGAGACCCAGTACTTC. Protein product: CASSLFGGAQETQYF.